The T cell receptor beta chain described here comes from a study of blood T cell repertoires in COVID-19 (dated by TCRdb to 2020 to 2022). Regarding the research as a whole: Samples covering the acute and convalescent phases of COVID-19 were provided by collaborators in the United States, Italy and Spain. Subjects who had been exposed to COVID-19, were actively infected with it, or had recovered from it provided the deeply sampled blood TCRbeta repertoires that made up the dataset. Sample metadata almost always included a de-identified subject ID, COVID-19 status, age in years and sex. The prospective study material was composed of cDNA or gDNA derived from T cells, B-cell-depleted T cells, or PBMCs. Samples were obtained from the ongoing ImmuneRACE study (first 160 participants) and from approximately 1,200 subjects provided by 6 global collaborators. The repertoires were released in a freely available public database meant as a resource for research on the immune response to SARS-CoV-2. Where HLA class I and class II types were available, the types were taken from metadata supplied by the sample provider, not from assay-based typing. On the study overall, not on this receptor specifically: The amount of clinical and demographic metadata varied by source and participant and was provided uncurated.

About this clone itself: Its cognate antigen has yet to be identified. The sample holds no much larger clone one base away, and base qualities are not on file.

The immunoSEQ Assay, a bias-controlled multiplex PCR, was used to amplify TCRbeta CDR3 regions from genomic DNA. Regarding the original processing steps: Within the assay, amplification of reference gene primers was used to estimate how many nucleated cells each sample contained. To quantify the absolute abundance of each unique TCRbeta CDR3 rearrangement, sequence reads were collapsed and filtered. For each sample, productive Simpson clonality was calculated as the square root of Simpson's diversity index over productive rearrangements. TCRdb holds this immuneACCESS table with in-frame rearrangements only. Some clones are missing; in checked studies, unresolved V genes explain under half, and the rest has no known cause. Clonal size and the V and J genes are those of that table, whereas D and trimming came from the DNA. The sample yields under 250,000 clones; roughly 80% were counted once. The ten largest clonotypes hold around 2.7% of the sample.

A second Seattle source provided samples from volunteer blood donors who had recovered from COVID-19. Collaborating institutions collected whole blood in K2EDTA tubes following their own protocols. For TCRbeta analysis, collaborators shipped samples in one of three forms: frozen whole blood, isolated PBMCs, or DNA extracted from either of those sample types. The germline V gene gives CDR1 as SGHDN and CDR2 as FVKESK. The germline ends are 10 bases apart after V is trimmed by 0 bases and J by 5 bases. The CDR3 runs 14 amino acids, cysteine and phenylalanine included. Here the CDR3 DNA is all that survives: 42 bases in frame from base 1.

The sample was peripheral blood. The receptor's source is a woman aged 30 to 39 who had recovered from COVID-19. The chain is made from TRBV14 and TRBJ1-1; the D gene remains uncertain. The CDR3 region reads CASSQDRFGTEAFF. The nucleotide sequence reads TGTGCCAGCAGCCAAGATCGTTTCGGGACTGAAGCTTTCTTT.